The present T cell receptor beta chain was sequenced within a study of blood T cell repertoires in COVID-19. Study overall: The samples span acute and convalescent COVID-19 from the United States, Italy and Spain. PBMCs, B-cell-depleted T cells, or T cells provided the cDNA or gDNA that made up the material.

The CDR3 covers 14 residues. CDR1 is SQVTM, CDR2 ANQGSEA, per germline. Trimming removed 7 bases from V and 8 bases from J; junction bases left unmatched: 11. This clone was found once. Methods used by the authors: Amplifying reference gene primers gave estimates of nucleated cell counts. The protocol was immunoSEQ multiplex PCR, while the TCRdb copy is restricted to in-frame clones and leaves out a portion. That table supplies the V and J calls and clone size; D and trimming were determined from the DNA. The sample carries about 210,000 clones, around 84% recorded once. Sample: peripheral blood. The sequence was obtained from a man aged 50 or older with active or convalescent COVID-19. V gene TRBV29-1 combines with J gene TRBJ1-4; TRBD1 matches 9 bases. CDR3 nucleotides: TGCAGCGCCGGGGGACAGGGCCTAGGAGAAAAACTGTTTTTT. The encoded protein is CSAGGQGLGEKLFF.